This T cell receptor (beta chain) was captured by sequencing in a study of vaccination effects on CD4 cells after COVID-19. Study-level points and caveats: Convalescent patients numbered few in the study; early post-infection timepoints were missing entirely.

Culture proceeded for approximately 10 days, and CD4+ T cells were then isolated. On this clone itself: Antigen: not known.

The data were produced by immunoSEQ multiplex PCR, yet TCRdb's version contains in-frame clones alone and is incomplete. The repertoire consists of approximately 47,000 clones, with about 78% occurring once and the leading ten covering 10% to 15%. After removal of 6 bases from V and 4 bases from J, the junction contained 9 bases not matched to a gene. CDR1 SEHNR and CDR2 FQNEAQ come from the germline V gene (reference sequence). The length of the CDR3 is 16 residues. The receptor was isolated from a human donor who had a prior SARS-CoV-2 infection. Source: CD4+ T cells from PBMCs cultured without peptide, taken before COVID-19 vaccination. This rearrangement joins TRBV7-9 to TRBJ2-1; TRBD1 matches at 10 bases. CDR3 nucleotides: TGTGCCAGCAGGCATGGGAGGGACAGGGGATACAATGAGCAGTTCTTC. This codes for CASRHGRDRGYNEQFF.